This T cell receptor beta chain is drawn from a study of identical twins (dated by TCRdb to about 2016). Describing the broader study: TCR alpha and beta repertoires from monozygotic twins, unrelated adults of various ages and cord blood were deep-sequenced to test whether fetal clonotypes persist. To rule out contamination, the twin experiments were replicated at different times with different library preparation protocols.

All donors were healthy Caucasians. The twin cohort consisted of three pairs of female monozygotic twins, all aged roughly 18 to 29 years. CD4+ and CD8+ T cell populations were isolated with positive isolation kits from Invitrogen. The library relied on 5' RACE. The sequencer was an Illumina HiSeq 2000. A universal primer binding site was added through template switching, and the final cDNA carried a unique molecular identifier so that TCR cDNA molecules could be counted accurately. First-strand cDNA for TCR alpha and beta chains was synthesized from specific primers in the conserved constant-segment region. Each cDNA library was double barcoded, with a SMART-Mk sample barcode plus Illumina barcodes, to control for contamination. TruSeq adapter sequences along with Illumina sample barcodes were introduced in two successive PCR steps. Sequencing of the TCR alpha and beta cDNA libraries was done on the Illumina HiSeq platform using custom primers. The authors' pipeline ran thus. MiGEC was used to process raw reads and extract unique molecular identifiers, and MiXCR was used to find CDR3 positions. Recombination models were inferred per individual with the repgenHMM and IGoR tools using an EM algorithm. The analysis of shared clonotypes was done with the tcR package in R, with sharing normalized by the product of cloneset sizes. Out-of-frame nonproductive sequences were analyzed to study raw recombination free of thymic and clonal selection effects. TCRdb reprocessing: public reads trimmed at Q25 with fastp, clones called with MiXCR, in-frame beta chains kept. Each record represents a unique CDR3 protein, reported with the most common genes and DNA among its rows. TCRdb, rather than the study authors, made the V and J calls. The sample includes about 480,000 distinct CDR3 sequences, with 14% observed a single time. Over 0.5% of the sample is taken by the ten largest.

V lost 5 bases and J lost 2 bases, and the count of bases not matched to a germline gene is 2. CDR1 and CDR2, per the germline V gene, are SGHTA and FQGTGA. The CDR3 spans 14 residues, from the cysteine through the phenylalanine. Of all the DNA, just the CDR3 is kept, 42 bases in frame from base 1. This clonotype was recorded a few times. Which antigen it targets is not known. The record has no base qualities; no much larger clone is one base away. The investigation overall reported the following: Out-of-frame TCR alpha sharing in monozygotic twins was systematically underestimated by recombination models, whereas sharing between unrelated individuals was in agreement with the recombination models. Because the same donors could not be followed over many years, the conclusions relied on cross-sectional statistical analysis. Invariant T cells such as MAIT and iNKT could partly confound zero-insertion analyses, though diverse VJ usage argued against this for most clonotypes. Compared with coincidental sharing between unrelated individuals, out-of-frame TCR alpha sequences shared between twins had an excess of sequences with low generation probability. Fewer insertions were carried by abundant cord blood beta clonotypes; a weaker similar trend was observed in young adult naive repertoires, while no such trend was observed in memory repertoires. The excess sharing between twins in beta out-of-frame sequences was weaker because fewer shared sequences reduced the signal-to-noise ratio.

The same data also contributed to another study, on yellow fever vaccine responses in identical twins. The second paper states: According to the authors, the vaccine-induced T cell response in identical twins seemed to be partly convergent and partly specific to each individual. In identical twins, the study followed T cell clones that responded to the vaccine with precision.

The rearrangement joined TRBV7-3 to TRBJ2-1, with 8 bases aligning to TRBD2. The source material was CD4+ T cells sorted from blood. The receptor comes from a woman in her late teens or twenties in good health. The DNA is as follows: TGTGCCAGCAGCGAAGCGGGGGCCTACAATGAGCAGTTCTTC. It encodes CASSEAGAYNEQFF.